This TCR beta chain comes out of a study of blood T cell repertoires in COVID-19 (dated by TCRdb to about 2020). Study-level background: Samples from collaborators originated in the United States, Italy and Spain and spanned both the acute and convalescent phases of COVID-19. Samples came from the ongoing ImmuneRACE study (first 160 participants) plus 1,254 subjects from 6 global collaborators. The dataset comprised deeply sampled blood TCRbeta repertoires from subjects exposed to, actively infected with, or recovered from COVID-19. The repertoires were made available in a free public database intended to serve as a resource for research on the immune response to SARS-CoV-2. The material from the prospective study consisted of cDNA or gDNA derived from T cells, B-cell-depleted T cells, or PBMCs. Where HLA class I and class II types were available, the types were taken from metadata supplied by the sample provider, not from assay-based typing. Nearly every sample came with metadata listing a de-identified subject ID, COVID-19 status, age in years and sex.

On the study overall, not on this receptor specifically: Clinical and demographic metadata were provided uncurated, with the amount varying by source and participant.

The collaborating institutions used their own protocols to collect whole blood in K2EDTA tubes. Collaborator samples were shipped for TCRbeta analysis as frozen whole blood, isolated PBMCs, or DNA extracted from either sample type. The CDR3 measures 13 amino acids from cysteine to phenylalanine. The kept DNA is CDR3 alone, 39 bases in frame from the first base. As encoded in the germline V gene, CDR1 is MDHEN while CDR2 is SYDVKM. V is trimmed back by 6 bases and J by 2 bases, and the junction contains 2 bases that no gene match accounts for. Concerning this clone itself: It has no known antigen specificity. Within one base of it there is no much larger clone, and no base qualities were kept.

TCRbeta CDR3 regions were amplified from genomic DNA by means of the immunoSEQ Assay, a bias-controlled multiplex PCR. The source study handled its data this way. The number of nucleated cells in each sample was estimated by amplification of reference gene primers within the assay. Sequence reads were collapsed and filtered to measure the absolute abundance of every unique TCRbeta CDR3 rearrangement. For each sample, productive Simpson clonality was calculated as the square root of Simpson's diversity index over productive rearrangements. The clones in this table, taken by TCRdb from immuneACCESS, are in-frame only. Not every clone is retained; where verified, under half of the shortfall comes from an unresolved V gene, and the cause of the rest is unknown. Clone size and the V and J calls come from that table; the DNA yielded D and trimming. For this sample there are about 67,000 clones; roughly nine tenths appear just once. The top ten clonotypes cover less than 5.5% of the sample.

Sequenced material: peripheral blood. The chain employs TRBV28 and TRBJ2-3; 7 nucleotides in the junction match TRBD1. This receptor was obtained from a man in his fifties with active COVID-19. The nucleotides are TGTGCCAGCAGGGGGACAGCCACAGATACGCAGTATTTT. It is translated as CASRGTATDTQYF.